Presented here are 29 T cell receptor beta chains from one specimen sequenced in a study of blood T cell repertoires in COVID-19. Here immunoSEQ multiplex PCR was the method, and the copy in TCRdb shows in-frame clones only, minus some. The table lists 350,000 or so clones, around 88% of them singletons. Sequenced sample: peripheral blood. These receptors all come from a young man with active or convalescent COVID-19.

This clone was detected once. The same CDR3 can be traced to other DNA sequences in this sample. The rearrangement uses TRBV19 and TRBJ2-7; 8 nucleotides match TRBD1. V lost 5 bases to trimming and J lost 3 bases; unmatched junction nucleotides: 3. The CDR3 is 13 residues long. Germline assignment: CDR1 LNHDA and CDR2 SQIVND (reference sequence). The CDR3 region has the DNA TGTGCCAGTAGTGCGGGACAGGTCTACGAGCAGTACTTC. Translated: CASSAGQVYEQYF.

Comments on this clone: Other DNA sequences within the sample encode an identical CDR3. The gene calls are TRBV7-9 and TRBJ1-1; D remains ambiguous. Germline V CDR1 and CDR2: SEHNR, FQNEAQ (reference sequence). V was clipped by 5 bases and J by 4 bases, with 5 bases between them. The CDR3 loop spans 11 amino acids. As DNA, the CDR3 is TGTGCCAGCAGCCCCGGCACTGAAGCTTTCTTT. Translation: CASSPGTEAFF. The full variable domain, its missing parts supplied by reference TRBV7-9 and TRBJ1-1, is DTGVSQNPRHKITKRGQNVTFRCDPISEHNRLYWYRQTLGQGPEFLTYFQNEAQLEKSRLLSDRFSAERPKGSFSTLEIQRTEQGDSAMYLCASSPGTEAFFGQGTRLTVV.

The CDR3, as DNA: TGTGCCAGCAGCGTAGCTGGCGGGGGTTACAATGAGCAGTTCTTC. It encodes CASSVAGGGYNEQFF. This rearrangement joins TRBV9 to TRBJ2-1, with TRBD2 matching over 7 bases. The CDR3 has 15 residues. V lost 0 bases to trimming and J lost 4 bases; unmatched junction nucleotides: 4. Germline lookup yields CDR1 SGDLS and CDR2 YYNGEE.

This chain connects TRBV27 to TRBJ1-1; D is ambiguous. From germline, CDR1 is MNHEY and CDR2 SMNVEV (reference sequence). Trimming shortened V by 6 bases and J by 7 bases, and 3 bases separated the two germline ends. The CDR3 runs 9 residues. As DNA, the CDR3 is TGTGCCAGCAGCCTTGAAGCTTTCTTT. Translating it yields CASSLEAFF.

V is TRBV10-2 and J is TRBJ2-7; TRBD2 matches at 12 bases. The CDR3 is 15 residues long. Germline-derived CDR1 and CDR2 are WSHSY and SAAADI. J gave up 6 bases and V 6 bases, and 9 bases lay outside the gene matches. The CDR3 reads CASRALAGGFGEQYF. CDR3 nucleotides: TGCGCCAGCAGGGCCCTAGCGGGAGGGTTCGGCGAGCAGTACTTC.

The J gene is TRBJ1-2, the V gene TRBV25-1; D not resolved. Germline V lookup: CDR1 MGHDK, CDR2 SYGVNS. The CDR3 covers 14 residues. Trimming stripped 5 bases from V and 4 bases from J, with 14 bases between. For the CDR3, the DNA is TGTGCCAGCAGTACTCTGGCGGGGATCTATGGCTACACCTTC. Protein product: CASSTLAGIYGYTF.

As regards this clone: Other DNA sequences within the sample encode an identical CDR3. V gene TRBV9 combines with J gene TRBJ2-1, with 7 nucleotides matching TRBD1. CDR3 size: 13 residues. Per the germline V gene, CDR1 is SGDLS and CDR2 is YYNGEE. J lost 7 bases, V lost 1 base, and 2 bases had no gene match. The CDR3 DNA sequence: TGTGCCAGCAGCGTAAGGGGGCGAAATGAGCAGTTCTTC. Its translation is CASSVRGRNEQFF.

CDR3 in DNA: TGTGCCAGCAGCTCTTTGACTAGCGGGGCCTACGAGCAGTACTTC. It translates to CASSSLTSGAYEQYF. J is TRBJ2-7 and V is TRBV5-4, with 11 positions matching TRBD2. With 3 bases clipped from V and 2 bases from J, the junction kept 4 bases outside the gene matches. The CDR3 consists of 15 residues. Germline CDR1 and CDR2: SGHNT and YYREEE (reference sequence).

This chain links TRBV18 with TRBJ2-7, with D tentatively TRBD1 (5 bases). The CDR3 runs 11 residues. Trimming stripped 5 bases from V and 5 bases from J, with 7 bases between. Germline V gives CDR1 KGHSH, CDR2 LQKENI. CDR3 residues: CASSVGDEQYF. The CDR3 region has the DNA TGTGCCAGCTCAGTAGGGGACGAGCAGTACTTC.

The chain combines TRBV4-2 with TRBJ2-1; no clear D gene. From germline, CDR1 is LGHNA and CDR2 YNFKEQ. V was cut by 3 bases and J by 0 bases, with 12 bases left in between. The CDR3 extends over 16 amino acids. CDR3 nucleotide sequence: TGTGCCAGCAGCCAGATCGCCAGGAACTCCTACAATGAGCAGTTCTTC. It encodes CASSQIARNSYNEQFF.

This CDR3 is CASRQGNTEAFF. For the CDR3, the DNA is TGTGCCAGCAGACAGGGGAACACTGAAGCTTTCTTT. The J gene is TRBJ1-1, the V gene TRBV6-5; possible D gene TRBD1, 6 bases. Trimming took 6 bases from V and 1 from J, leaving 6 bases between them. CDR1 MNHEY and CDR2 SVGAGI come from the germline V gene. The CDR3 sequence is 12 residues long.

The rearrangement joins TRBV7-8 to TRBJ2-3; TRBD2 matches 9 bases. The CDR3 loop spans 16 amino acids. From germline, CDR1 is SGHVS and CDR2 FQNEAQ. V dropped 1 base and J dropped 4; count of bases not matched to a gene: 6. The CDR3 loop is CASSLGAGGSSDTQYF. The CDR3 DNA reads TGTGCCAGCAGCTTAGGAGCGGGGGGCTCTTCAGATACGCAGTATTTT.

The chain employs TRBV19 and TRBJ1-1, with D perhaps matching TRBD1 (6 bases). Trimming removed 1 base from V and 4 bases from J, with 10 bases in between. CDR3 length: 14 residues. Germline V CDR1 and CDR2: LNHDA, SQIVND (reference sequence). CDR3 DNA: TGTGCCAGTAGTATAGGTGTCAGGGGCACTGAAGCTTTCTTT. Translation gives CASSIGVRGTEAFF.

A single count supports this clone. The V call is TRBV30, the J call TRBJ2-7; 7 positions match TRBD2. There are 11 residues in the CDR3. The V and J ends lost 2 bases and 9 bases, in that order; junction bases with no gene match: 4. Germline values: CDR1 GTSNPN, CDR2 SVGIG (reference sequence). This CDR3 reads CAWSIGEGQYF. Here the CDR3 DNA reads TGTGCCTGGAGTATAGGGGAGGGGCAGTACTTC.

This clone is a singleton in its sample. This chain connects TRBV7-2 to TRBJ2-2; 14 bases fit TRBD2. The CDR3 extends over 16 amino acids. Germline lookup yields CDR1 SGHTA and CDR2 FQGNSA. After removal of 4 bases from V and 7 bases from J, the junction contained 5 bases not matched to a gene. The CDR3 here is CASSSTSGRDSGELFF. In DNA, the CDR3 is TGTGCCAGCAGCTCGACTAGCGGGAGGGATAGCGGGGAGCTGTTTTTT.

The chain combines TRBV5-1 with TRBJ2-3, with TRBD2 identical over 13 bases. The V segment lost 0 bases and the J segment 7 bases; nucleotides outside the gene matches: 2. Germline V gene data show CDR1 as SGHRS and CDR2 as YFSETQ. The CDR3 has 15 amino acids. CDR3 bases: TGCGCCAGCAGCTTGGGACTAGCGGGAGGTAATACGCAGTATTTT. Translation: CASSLGLAGGNTQYF.

The J gene is TRBJ2-2, the V gene TRBV7-9; 11 bases map to TRBD1. The CDR3 spans 19 residues. J gave up 5 bases and V 2 bases, and 13 bases lay outside the gene matches. Germline CDR1 SEHNR, CDR2 FQNEAQ (reference sequence). The CDR3 nucleotides are TGTGCCAGCAGCTTACCGGCCGGTGGACAGGGGGCGCGGACCGGGGAGCTGTTTTTT. As protein: CASSLPAGGQGARTGELFF.

The J gene is TRBJ2-7, the V gene TRBV11-2, with 12 nucleotides matching TRBD2. J was trimmed by 4 bases and V by 1 base; bases with no gene match: 5. Germline V gives CDR1 SGHAT, CDR2 FQNNGV. The CDR3 spans 16 residues. As DNA, the CDR3 is TGTGCCAGCAGCTTAGGTATAGGACTAGCGGGATACGAGCAGTACTTC. Amino acid sequence: CASSLGIGLAGYEQYF.

The rearrangement links TRBV11-1 to TRBJ2-7, with 7 bases lining up with TRBD1. Germline CDR1 SGHAT, CDR2 FQDESV (reference sequence). Trimming removed 5 bases from V and 4 bases from J; junction bases left unmatched: 2. This CDR3 is 12 amino acids long. This chain's CDR3 is CASSTDRYEQYF. CDR3 nucleotide sequence: TGTGCCAGCAGCACGGACAGGTACGAGCAGTACTTC. Using reference TRBV11-1 and TRBJ2-7 for the parts outside the CDR3, the full variable domain is EAEVAQSPRYKITEKSQAVAFWCDPISGHATLYWYRQILGQGPELLVQFQDESVVDDSQLPKDRFSAERLKGVDSTLKIQPAELGDSAMYLCASSTDRYEQYFGPGTRLTVT.

J is TRBJ1-5 and V is TRBV19; 8 positions agree with TRBD1. Trimming removed 2 bases from V and 4 bases from J; junction bases left unmatched: 7. Germline-derived CDR1 and CDR2 are LNHDA and SQIVND (reference sequence). The CDR3 covers 16 residues. The CDR3 loop reads CASSIRPGQVNQPQHF. The CDR3 DNA reads as TGTGCCAGTAGTATAAGGCCGGGACAGGTAAATCAGCCCCAGCATTTT.

This chain uses TRBV9 with TRBJ1-4; 11 positions agree with TRBD1. CDR1 SGDLS and CDR2 YYNGEE come from the germline V gene. Trimming removed 3 bases from V and 7 bases from J; junction bases left unmatched: 5. CDR3 size: 15 residues. The CDR3 spells CASSADRGRGEKLFF. The DNA of the CDR3 is TGTGCCAGCAGCGCGGACAGGGGGCGCGGTGAAAAACTGTTTTTT.

This clone was detected a few times. As DNA, the CDR3 is TGCGCCAGCAGCACCCGAGAGCCACCATTAGCGGGAGGGCAGTCGGGGAGGGCCCAGTACTTC. It codes for CASSTREPPLAGGQSGRAQYF. This chain links TRBV4-1 with TRBJ2-5; 11 bases fit TRBD2. Germline V gene lookup returns CDR1 MGHRA and CDR2 YSYEKL. The CDR3 has 21 amino acids. The junction had 29 bases not matched to a gene; V was cut back by 5 bases and J by 9 bases.

The rearrangement joins TRBV5-1 to TRBJ2-7; TRBD2 matches 7 bases. In germline, CDR1 is SGHRS, CDR2 YFSETQ. J was trimmed by 1 base and V by 7 bases; bases with no gene match: 8. The CDR3 sequence is 14 residues long. In DNA form, the CDR3 reads TGCGCCAGCCACTTAACGGGAGGTTCCTACGAGCAGTACTTC. Translating gives CASHLTGGSYEQYF. The full variable domain, its missing parts supplied by reference TRBV5-1 and TRBJ2-7, is KAGVTQTPRYLIKTRGQQVTLSCSPISGHRSVSWYQQTPGQGLQFLFEYFSETQRNKGNFPGRFSGRQFSNSRSEMNVSTLELGDSALYLCASHLTGGSYEQYFGPGTRLTVT.

The chain uses TRBV6-4 and TRBJ1-1; D might be TRBD1 (5 bases). The CDR3 runs 10 residues. Per germline, CDR1 MRHNA and CDR2 SNTAGT. Trimming left V 6 bases short and J 11 bases short, with 10 bases between. CDR3 loop: CASRRTIAFF. The CDR3 DNA reads TGTGCCAGCAGGAGGACAATCGCTTTCTTT.

About this clone itself: Germline is not matched at one junction end, which may reflect a read error. Other DNA variants within this sample encode the same CDR3. This sequence joins TRBV25-1 and TRBJ1-2, with 7 bases aligning to TRBD1. Germline V gene lookup returns CDR1 MGHDK and CDR2 SYGVNS. CDR3 size: 13 residues. As DNA, the CDR3 is TGTGCCAGCAGTGTCGACAGGGCCTATGGTTACACCTTC. Protein sequence: CASSVDRAYGYTF.

J is TRBJ2-3 and V is TRBV7-2; possible D gene TRBD1, 6 bases. CDR1 is SGHTA and CDR2 is FQGNSA in the germline V gene. The V end lost 3 bases, the J end lost 6 bases, and 19 bases lay between the germline ends. This CDR3 has 16 amino acids. CDR3 residues: CASSFMSGQPRDTQYF. CDR3 DNA sequence: TGTGCCAGCAGCTTCATGTCCGGACAGCCGAGGGATACGCAGTATTTT.

The DNA for the CDR3 is TGTGCCAGCAGTCAACAGGGGGCTCACACTGAAGCTTTCTTT. Its protein is CASSQQGAHTEAFF. The chain has TRBV6-2 or TRBV6-3 and TRBJ1-1; TRBD1 matches at 9 bases. CDR1 MNHEY and CDR2 SVGEGT come from the germline V gene. The V gene end was trimmed by 5 bases and the J gene end by 3 bases; junction bases not matched to a gene: 4. This CDR3 contains 14 residues.

This chain joins TRBV4-3 and TRBJ1-5; 8 bases fit TRBD1. This CDR3 has 18 amino acids. Germline V gene sequence: CDR1 LGHNA, CDR2 YSLEER. The J segment lost 6 bases and the V segment lost 0 bases, leaving 13 bases of the junction unmatched. DNA of the CDR3: TGCGCCAGCAGCCAAGATAGGGGAACAGGACAGGGCCCTCAGCCCCAGCATTTT. Translating gives CASSQDRGTGQGPQPQHF.

The CDR3 protein is CASSPEVGSTDTQYF. In DNA form, the CDR3 reads TGTGCCAGCAGCCCCGAAGTCGGTAGCACAGATACGCAGTATTTT. This chain joins TRBV7-6 and TRBJ2-3; D is unresolved. The CDR3 consists of 15 residues. Germline V CDR1 and CDR2: SGHVS, FNYEAQ. The ends were cut back, 5 bases at V and 0 bases at J, with 12 bases in the middle.